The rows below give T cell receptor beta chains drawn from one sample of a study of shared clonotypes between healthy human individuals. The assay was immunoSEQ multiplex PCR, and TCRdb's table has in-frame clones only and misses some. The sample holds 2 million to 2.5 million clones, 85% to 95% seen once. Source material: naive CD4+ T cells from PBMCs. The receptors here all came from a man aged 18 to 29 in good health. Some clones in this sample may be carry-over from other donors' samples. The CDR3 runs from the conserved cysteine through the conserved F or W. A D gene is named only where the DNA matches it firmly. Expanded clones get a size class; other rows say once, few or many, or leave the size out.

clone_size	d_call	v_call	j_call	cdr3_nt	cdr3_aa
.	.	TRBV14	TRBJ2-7	TGTGCCAGCAGCCAAGCGGGGATGAGGGCGGACTTC	CASSQAGMRADF
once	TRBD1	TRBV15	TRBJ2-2	TGTGCCACCAGCTTGGACAGGGGGCCCACCGGGGAGCTGTTTTTT	CATSLDRGPTGELFF
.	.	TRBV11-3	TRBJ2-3	TGTGCCAGCAGCCAAGACCTCGGACTCACGCCGGGAACAGATACGCAGTATTTT	CASSQDLGLTPGTDTQYF
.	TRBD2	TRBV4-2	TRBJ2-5	TGTGCCAGCAGCCAAGGCAGTGGGAGGGCAGAGACCCAGTACTTC	CASSQGSGRAETQYF
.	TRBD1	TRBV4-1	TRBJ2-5	TGCGCCAGCAGCCAACTTCCGGGACAGGGGAGGGAGACCCAGTACTTC	CASSQLPGQGRETQYF
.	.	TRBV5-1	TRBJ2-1	TGCGCCAGCAGCCCTATGGACAGTCCCTACAATGAGCAGTTCTTC	CASSPMDSPYNEQFF
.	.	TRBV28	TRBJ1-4	TGTGCCAGCAGTATATCGAGTGATGAAAAACTGTTTTTT	CASSISSDEKLFF
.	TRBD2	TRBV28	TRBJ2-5	TGTGCCAGCAGTTTTATTACTAGCGGGAGAGAGACCCAGTACTTC	CASSFITSGRETQYF
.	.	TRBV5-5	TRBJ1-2	TGTGCCAGCAGCTTGGGGGCAGGGGAAAACTATGGCTACACCTTC	CASSLGAGENYGYTF
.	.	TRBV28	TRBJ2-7	TGTGCCAGCAGAAGGGATGGCGGGGCATCGGGGGAGCAGTACTTC	CASRRDGGASGEQYF
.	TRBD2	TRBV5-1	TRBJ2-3	TGCGCCAGCAGCCCGGGCCCTAGCGGTTCCAGCACAGATACGCAGTATTTT	CASSPGPSGSSTDTQYF
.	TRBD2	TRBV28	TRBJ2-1	TGTGCCAGCAGGGAGGGGACTACCAACAATGAGCAGTTCTTC	CASREGTTNNEQFF
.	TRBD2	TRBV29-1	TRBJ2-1	TGCAGCGTTCCATTAGCGGGAGGGGCCAATGAGCAGTTCTTC	CSVPLAGGANEQFF
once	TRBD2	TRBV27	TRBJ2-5	TGTGCCAGCAGTACCCTAGGACTAGCGGAATCCCAAGAGACCCAGTACTTC	CASSTLGLAESQETQYF
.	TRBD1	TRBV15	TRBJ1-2	TGTGCCACCAGCAGAGTCTACATCGCCGGACAGGACTATGGCTACACCTTC	CATSRVYIAGQDYGYTF
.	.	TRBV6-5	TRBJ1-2	TGTGCCAGCAGTTACTCGAGCGGGGGCTATGGCTACACCTTC	CASSYSSGGYGYTF
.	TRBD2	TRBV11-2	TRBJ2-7	TGTGCCAGCAGGGGACTAGCGGGGAGACAACAGTACTTC	CASRGLAGRQQYF
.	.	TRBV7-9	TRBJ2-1	TGTGCCAGCAGCAGGGGCCTAGCCTACAATGAGCAGTTCTTC	CASSRGLAYNEQFF
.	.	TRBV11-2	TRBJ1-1	TGTGCCAGCAGCTTAATGGGTCTGGGAGCTTTCTTT	CASSLMGLGAFF
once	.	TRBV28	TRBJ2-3	TGTGCCAGCGGATTTCATGGGGCGAGGGGCACAGATACGCAGTATTTT	CASGFHGARGTDTQYF
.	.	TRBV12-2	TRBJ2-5	TGTGCAAGTCGCCATAGCGGGAGGGGGGAAGAGACCCAGTACTTC	CASRHSGRGEETQYF
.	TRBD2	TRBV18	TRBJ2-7	TGTGCCAGCTCCCGGGGGACTAGCGGAAATTACGAGCAGTACTTC	CASSRGTSGNYEQYF
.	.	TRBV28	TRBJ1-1	TGTGCCAGCAGTCTCCCGACGGCGAACACTGAAGCTTTCTTT	CASSLPTANTEAFF
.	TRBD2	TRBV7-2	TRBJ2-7	TGTGCCAGCAGCATCGCTAGCGGCTACGAGCAGTACTTC	CASSIASGYEQYF
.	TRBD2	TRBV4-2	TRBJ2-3	TGTGCCAGCAGCCCGCCTAGCGGGAAAAGCACAGATACGCAGTATTTT	CASSPPSGKSTDTQYF
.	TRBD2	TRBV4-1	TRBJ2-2	TGCGCCAGCAGCCTAATTCGGTGGGGCAGGGAAGCTAGCGGGAGTAGTGGGGAGCTGTTTTTT	CASSLIRWGREASGSSGELFF